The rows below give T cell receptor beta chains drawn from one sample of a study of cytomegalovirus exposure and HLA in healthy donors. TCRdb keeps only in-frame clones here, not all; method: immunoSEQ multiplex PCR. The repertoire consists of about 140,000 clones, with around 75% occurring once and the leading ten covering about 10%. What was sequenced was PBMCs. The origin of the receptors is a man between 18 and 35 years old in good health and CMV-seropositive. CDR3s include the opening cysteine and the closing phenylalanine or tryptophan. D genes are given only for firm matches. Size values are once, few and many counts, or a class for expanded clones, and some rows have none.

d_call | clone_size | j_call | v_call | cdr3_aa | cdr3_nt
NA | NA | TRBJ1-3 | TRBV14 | CASSRGHAGNTIYF | TGTGCCAGCAGCCGGGGACATGCTGGAAACACCATATATTTT
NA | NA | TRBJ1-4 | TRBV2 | CASQPRGASNEKLFF | TGTGCCAGCCAACCGCGGGGGGCATCTAATGAAAAACTGTTTTTT
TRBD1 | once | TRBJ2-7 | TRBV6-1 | CASSTGGSRSYEQYF | TGTGCCAGCAGCACAGGGGGCAGTAGGTCCTACGAGCAGTACTTC
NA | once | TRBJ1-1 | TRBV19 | CAGSIEGRAMNTEAFF | TGTGCCGGTAGTATAGAGGGCAGGGCCATGAACACTGAAGCTTTCTTT
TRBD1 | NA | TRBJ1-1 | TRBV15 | CATSRDWVRAAGGTEAFF | TGTGCCACCAGCAGAGATTGGGTTCGGGCCGCAGGGGGCACTGAAGCTTTCTTT
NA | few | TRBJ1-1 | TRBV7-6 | CASSLLGGIAFF | TGTGCCAGCAGCTTACTGGGGGGGATCGCTTTCTTT
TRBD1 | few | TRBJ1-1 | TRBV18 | CASSPPQGGTEAFF | TGTGCCAGCTCACCACCTCAGGGGGGAACTGAAGCTTTCTTT
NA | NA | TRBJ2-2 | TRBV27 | CASSFLNTGELFF | TGTGCCAGCAGTTTCTTGAACACCGGGGAGCTGTTTTTT
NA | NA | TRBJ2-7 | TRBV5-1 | CASSDQLIQQYF | TGCGCCAGCAGCGATCAACTTATTCAGCAGTACTTC
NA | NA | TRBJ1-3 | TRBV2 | CASGGARDSGNTIYF | TGTGCCAGCGGTGGGGCCCGAGACTCTGGAAACACCATATATTTT
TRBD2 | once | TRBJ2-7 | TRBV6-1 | CASGRAYEQYF | TGTGCCAGCGGGAGGGCCTACGAGCAGTACTTC
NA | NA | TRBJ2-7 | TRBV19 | CASTSRLIDEQYF | TGTGCCAGTACGTCTCGGTTGATAGACGAGCAGTACTTC
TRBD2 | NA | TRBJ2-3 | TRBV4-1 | CASSQEGGLVYSSTDTQYF | TGCGCCAGCAGCCAAGAAGGGGGACTAGTCTACTCTAGCACAGATACGCAGTATTTT
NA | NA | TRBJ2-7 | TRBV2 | CASTKLRDNYEQYF | TGTGCCAGCACCAAACTCCGGGACAACTACGAGCAGTACTTC
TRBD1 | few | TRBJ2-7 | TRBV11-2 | CASSSSTGPDEQYF | TGTGCCAGCAGCTCATCGACAGGGCCGGACGAGCAGTACTTC
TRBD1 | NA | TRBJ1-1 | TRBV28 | CASYDLGQAKAFF | TGTGCCAGCTACGACCTAGGACAGGCGAAAGCTTTCTTT
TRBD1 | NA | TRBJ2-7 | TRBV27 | CASSLSGGIYEQYF | TGTGCCAGCAGTTTATCAGGGGGCATATACGAGCAGTACTTC
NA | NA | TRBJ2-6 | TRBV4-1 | CASSQDNLGANVLTF | TGCGCCAGCAGCCAAGATAATCTGGGGGCCAACGTCCTGACTTTC
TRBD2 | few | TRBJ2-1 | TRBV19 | CASTVAGGRNEQFF | TGTGCCAGTACCGTAGCGGGAGGAAGGAATGAGCAGTTCTTC
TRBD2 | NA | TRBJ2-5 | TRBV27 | CASSLVAGLAGRTTQYF | TGTGCCAGCAGTTTAGTGGCCGGGCTAGCGGGAAGGACGACCCAGTACTTC
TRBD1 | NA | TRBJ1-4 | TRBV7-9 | CASSLQGGNEKLFF | TGTGCCAGCAGCCTGCAGGGGGGCAACGAAAAACTGTTTTTT
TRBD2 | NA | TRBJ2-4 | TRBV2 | CASSDAGLAGGNLAKNIQYF | TGTGCCAGCAGTGACGCCGGACTAGCGGGAGGGAATCTAGCCAAAAACATTCAGTACTTC
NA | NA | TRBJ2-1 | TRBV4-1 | CASSQDTGYNEQFF | TGCGCCAGCAGCCAAGATACCGGCTACAATGAGCAGTTCTTC
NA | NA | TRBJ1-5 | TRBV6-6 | CASSYSIGAAGQPQHF | TGTGCCAGCAGTTACTCGATTGGAGCTGCTGGTCAGCCCCAGCATTTT
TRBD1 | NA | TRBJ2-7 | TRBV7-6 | CASSLPGQDYEQYF | TGTGCCAGCAGCCTCCCGGGACAGGACTACGAGCAGTACTTC
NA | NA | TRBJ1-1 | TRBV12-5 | CASGLGQREAFF | TGTGCTAGTGGTTTGGGACAGCGTGAAGCTTTCTTT